The present TCR beta chain was sequenced within a study of T cells in localized non-small cell lung cancer. Only in-frame clones appear in the TCRdb table, and some are missing; sequencing was by immunoSEQ multiplex PCR. The repertoire holds almost 40,000 clones, with 86% as singletons. Trimming pared 7 bases from V and 2 bases from J, leaving 14 bases between. Germline CDR1 is SNHLY and CDR2 is FYNNEI. The CDR3 length is 14 residues. With regard to this clone: Its target is not known.

Findings of the study overall: The greatest T cell clonality was found in uninvolved adjacent lung (higher than in tumor).

The sequencing here drew on peripheral blood mononuclear cells, taken before any cancer treatment. The source is a male donor aged 60 or older with stage II lung adenocarcinoma. The chain is built from TRBV2 and TRBJ1-2, with unresolved D. The CDR3 DNA sequence: TGTGCCAGCACCCGAAGCGGGTGGAACTATGGCTACACCTTC. Its protein product is CASTRSGWNYGYTF.